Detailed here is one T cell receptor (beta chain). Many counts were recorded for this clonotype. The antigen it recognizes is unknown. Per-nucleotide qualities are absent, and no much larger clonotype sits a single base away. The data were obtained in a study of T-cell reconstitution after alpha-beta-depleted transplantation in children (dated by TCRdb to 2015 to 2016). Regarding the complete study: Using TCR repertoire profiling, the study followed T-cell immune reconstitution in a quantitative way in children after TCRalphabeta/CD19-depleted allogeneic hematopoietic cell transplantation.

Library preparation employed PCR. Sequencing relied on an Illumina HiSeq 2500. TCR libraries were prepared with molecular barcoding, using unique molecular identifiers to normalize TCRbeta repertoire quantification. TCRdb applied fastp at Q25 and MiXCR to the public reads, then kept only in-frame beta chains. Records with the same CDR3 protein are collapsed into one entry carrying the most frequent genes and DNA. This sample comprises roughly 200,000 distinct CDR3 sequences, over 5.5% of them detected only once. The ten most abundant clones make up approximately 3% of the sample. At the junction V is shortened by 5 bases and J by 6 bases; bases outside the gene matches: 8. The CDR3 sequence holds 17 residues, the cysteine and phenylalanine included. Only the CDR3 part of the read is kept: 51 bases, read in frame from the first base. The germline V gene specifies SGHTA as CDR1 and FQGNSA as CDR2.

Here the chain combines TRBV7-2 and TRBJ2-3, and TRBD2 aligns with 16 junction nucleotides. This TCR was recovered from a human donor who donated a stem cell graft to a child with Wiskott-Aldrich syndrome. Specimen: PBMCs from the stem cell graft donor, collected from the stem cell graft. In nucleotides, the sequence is TGTGCCAGCAGCCAAGGGACTAGCGGGAGGGCCCTCGATACGCAGTATTTT. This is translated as CASSQGTSGRALDTQYF.